Detailed here is one T cell receptor (beta chain). Germline V gives CDR1 SQVTM, CDR2 ANQGSEA. The germline V and J ends were trimmed by 8 bases and 1 base, with 11 bases remaining between them. The CDR3 length is 13 residues. The entry originates in a study of blood T cell repertoires in COVID-19. Per the authors' pipeline: Reference gene primer amplification gave nucleated cell count estimates. Sequencing was performed with immunoSEQ multiplex PCR; in TCRdb, only in-frame clones are kept and a portion is missing. V and J calls and clone size are as listed in that table; D and trimming were resolved from the DNA. This table holds some 120,000 clones, 80% to 90% found once.

The sample consisted of peripheral blood. The V and J genes are TRBV29-1 and TRBJ2-2; TRBD2 is a possible D gene (6 bases). The clonotype comes from a man between 65 and 79 years old with active or convalescent COVID-19. The DNA of the CDR3 is TGCAGCATTCGGGGAGGGAACACCGGGGAGCTGTTTTTT. Amino acid sequence: CSIRGGNTGELFF.